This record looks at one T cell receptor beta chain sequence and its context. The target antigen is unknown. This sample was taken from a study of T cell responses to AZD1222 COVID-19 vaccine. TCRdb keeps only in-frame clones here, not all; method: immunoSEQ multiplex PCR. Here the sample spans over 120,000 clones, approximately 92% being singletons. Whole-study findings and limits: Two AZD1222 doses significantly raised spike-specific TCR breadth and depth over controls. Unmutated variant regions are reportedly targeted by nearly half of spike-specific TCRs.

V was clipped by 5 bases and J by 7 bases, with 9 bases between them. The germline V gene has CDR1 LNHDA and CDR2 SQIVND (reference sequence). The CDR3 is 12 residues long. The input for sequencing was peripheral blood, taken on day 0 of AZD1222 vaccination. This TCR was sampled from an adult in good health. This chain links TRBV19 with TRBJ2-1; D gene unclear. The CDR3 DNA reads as TGTGCCAGTAGTCGTGGCCGGAATGAGCAGTTCTTC. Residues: CASSRGRNEQFF.